One and the same sample provided the 30 T cell receptor beta chains below, sequenced in a study of technical replicates of blood from a few donors. Profiling relied on immunoSEQ multiplex PCR, and the TCRdb table lists in-frame clones only, not all of them. The sample records fewer than 90,000 clones, approximately 94% being singletons. The specimen was T cells isolated from PBMCs. The receptor source for this set is a human donor in good health.

This chain links TRBV9 with TRBJ2-5; 10 bases are a match to TRBD2. This CDR3 has 20 residues. Germline assignment: CDR1 SGDLS and CDR2 YYNGEE. With 1 base clipped from V and 2 bases from J, the junction kept 17 bases outside the gene matches. The CDR3 region has the DNA TGTGCCAGCAGCGTAATCCGGACTAGCGGATTGTTCTGGGTTCAAGAGACCCAGTACTTC. This translates into CASSVIRTSGLFWVQETQYF. Variable domain in full (rest from reference TRBV9 and TRBJ2-5): DSGVTQTPKHLITATGQRVTLRCSPRSGDLSVYWYQQSLDQGLQFLIQYYNGEERAKGNILERFSAQQFPDLHSELNLSSLELGDSALYFCASSVIRTSGLFWVQETQYFGPGTRLLVL.

V and J are TRBV11-2 and TRBJ1-2; the D gene is possibly TRBD1 (6 bases). CDR3 length: 14 residues. Germline loops: CDR1 SGHAT, CDR2 FQNNGV. Between the trimmed V and J ends, which lost 1 base and 4 bases, there was a span of 10 bases. The CDR3 here is CASSLGGPGYGYTF. The CDR3 DNA is TGTGCCAGCAGCTTAGGGGGGCCCGGCTATGGCTACACCTTC.

The chain couples TRBV7-9 to TRBJ2-7, with TRBD1 matching over 7 bases. Germline V gives CDR1 SEHNR, CDR2 FQNEAQ (reference sequence). The CDR3 covers 15 residues. Trimming took 5 bases from V and 4 from J; bases not matched to a gene: 11. The CDR3 reads CASSPWTGALYEQYF. The CDR3 coding sequence is TGTGCCAGCAGCCCCTGGACAGGTGCCTTATACGAGCAGTACTTC.

The genes are TRBV7-3 and TRBJ1-2; D ambiguous. Between the trimmed V and J ends, which lost 5 bases and 8 bases, there was a span of 12 bases. In germline, CDR1 is SGHTA, CDR2 FQGTGA. The CDR3 has 12 amino acids. CDR3 protein: CASSPASGGYTF. CDR3 DNA sequence: TGTGCCAGCAGCCCGGCCTCCGGGGGCTACACCTTC.

This rearrangement joins TRBV19 to TRBJ1-1; possible D gene TRBD1, 6 bases. Germline values: CDR1 LNHDA, CDR2 SQIVND (reference sequence). V was shortened by 3 bases and J by 4 bases, with 9 bases between the two germline ends. The CDR3 is 13 residues long. DNA for the CDR3: TGTGCCAGTAGTATTGGGGGGGCCACTGAAGCTTTCTTT. It translates to CASSIGGATEAFF.

This chain joins TRBV29-1 and TRBJ2-1, with 7 bases fitting TRBD2. Trimming at V came to 4 bases and at J to 0 bases, leaving 3 bases not matched to a gene. CDR3 length: 14 residues. Per the germline V gene, CDR1 is SQVTM and CDR2 is ANQGSEA. Written as DNA, the CDR3 is TGCAGCGTTGGGGGGGGTTTCTCCTACAATGAGCAGTTCTTC. Protein: CSVGGGFSYNEQFF.

V is TRBV4-1 and J is TRBJ2-3; weak D call: TRBD2 (6 bases). The CDR3 is 14 amino acids. Germline V gives CDR1 MGHRA, CDR2 YSYEKL. V dropped 8 bases and J dropped 2 bases, with 14 bases sitting between them. The CDR3 region is CASGGDSFTDTQYF. In DNA form, the CDR3 reads TGCGCCAGCGGAGGGGACTCGTTCACAGATACGCAGTATTTT.

The count of this clone is one. The rearrangement uses TRBV28 and TRBJ2-7; TRBD2 aligns across 8 bases. Per germline, CDR1 MDHEN and CDR2 SYDVKM. With 6 bases clipped from V and 3 bases from J, the junction kept 10 bases outside the gene matches. The CDR3 consists of 15 residues. CDR3 loop: CASRAQSGSLYEQYF. The CDR3, as DNA: TGTGCCAGCAGAGCACAGAGCGGGAGTCTCTACGAGCAGTACTTC.

This rearrangement joins TRBV2 to TRBJ1-1; 8 bases are shared with TRBD1. J lost 3 bases, V lost 1 base, and 7 bases had no gene match. Germline CDR1 and CDR2: SNHLY and FYNNEI. This CDR3 has 16 amino acids. The CDR3 DNA reads as TGTGCCAGCAGTGAAGGTAGGACAGGGCTGGACACTGAAGCTTTCTTT. Its translation is CASSEGRTGLDTEAFF.

The CDR3 loop is CASYSGGNEKLFF. The DNA of the CDR3 is TGTGCCAGCTATTCGGGTGGTAATGAAAAACTGTTTTTT. V is TRBV7-9 and J is TRBJ1-4, with no clear D. Trimming removed 8 bases from V and 4 bases from J, with 11 bases in between. This CDR3 is 13 amino acids long. CDR1 and CDR2 from the germline V gene are SEHNR and FQNEAQ (reference sequence).

The genes are TRBV27 and TRBJ2-1; 9 bases match TRBD1. Per germline, CDR1 MNHEY and CDR2 SMNVEV (reference sequence). There are 18 residues in the CDR3. Trimming removed 1 base from V and 3 bases from J; junction bases left unmatched: 10. CDR3: CASSLYGGQGINYNEQFF. In nucleotides, the CDR3 is TGTGCCAGCAGTTTATACGGTGGACAGGGGATTAACTACAATGAGCAGTTCTTC.

CDR3 in amino acids: CASRRHPVNTEAFF. The CDR3 nucleotides are TGTGCCAGCAGGAGACACCCGGTTAACACTGAAGCTTTCTTT. This chain joins TRBV6-1 and TRBJ1-1; D remains unclear. The CDR3 consists of 14 residues. V was cut by 6 bases and J by 2 bases, with 13 bases left in between. The germline V gene encodes CDR1 MNHNS and CDR2 SASEGT.

The V gene is TRBV11-2, the J gene TRBJ2-1; D may be TRBD2 (5 bases). V was trimmed by 6 bases and J by 2 bases, leaving 17 bases between them. This CDR3 is built from 16 residues. Germline V gene sequence: CDR1 SGHAT, CDR2 FQNNGV. CDR3 in amino acids: CASSLEGQKTYNEQFF. The CDR3 region has the DNA TGTGCCAGCAGTCTAGAGGGCCAGAAGACCTACAATGAGCAGTTCTTC. Combining the CDR3 with reference TRBV11-2 and TRBJ2-1 gives the whole variable domain EAGVAQSPRYKIIEKRQSVAFWCNPISGHATLYWYQQILGQGPKLLIQFQNNGVVDDSQLPKDRFSAERLKGVDSTLKIQPAKLEDSAVYLCASSLEGQKTYNEQFFGPGTRLTVL.

V and J are TRBV2 and TRBJ2-4; 9 bases are shared with TRBD2. V trimming: 6 bases; J trimming: 6 bases; junction bases outside the gene matches: 9. The CDR3 runs to 15 residues. Germline assignment: CDR1 SNHLY and CDR2 FYNNEI. The CDR3: CASRQTSGGRNIQYF. In DNA form, the CDR3 reads TGTGCCAGCAGACAGACTAGCGGAGGGAGAAACATTCAGTACTTC.

The genes are TRBV5-6 and TRBJ1-2; TRBD1 aligns across 8 bases. Germline loops: CDR1 SGHDT, CDR2 YYEEEE. This CDR3 has 12 amino acids. Germline trimming cut 4 bases from V and 8 bases from J; bases unmatched to any gene: 4. In DNA, the CDR3 is TGTGCCAGCAGCATTTCAGGGGGCGGCTACACCTTC. This encodes CASSISGGGYTF.

This chain links TRBV6-4 with TRBJ2-7; TRBD2 might be the D (7 bases). This CDR3 comprises 17 residues. The ends were cut back, 7 bases at V and 2 bases at J, with 24 bases in the middle. Germline-derived CDR1 and CDR2 are MRHNA and SNTAGT. The CDR3 is CASTGGATAPGPYEQYF. Here the CDR3 DNA reads TGTGCCAGCACGGGGGGCGCGACCGCCCCAGGACCCTACGAGCAGTACTTC.

The V gene is TRBV11-2, the J gene TRBJ2-1; TRBD2 is a possible D gene (6 bases). The CDR3 loop spans 13 amino acids. Trimming cost V 0 bases and J 7 bases, with 7 bases left between them. Germline values: CDR1 SGHAT, CDR2 FQNNGV. Here the CDR3 reads CASSLDRGNEQFF. The CDR3 nucleotides are TGTGCCAGCAGCTTAGATCGGGGGAATGAGCAGTTCTTC.

V is TRBV2 and J is TRBJ2-7, with D possibly TRBD1 on 6 matching bases. This CDR3 is 14 amino acids long. V was shortened by 2 bases and J by 2 bases, with 10 bases between the two germline ends. Germline V gives CDR1 SNHLY, CDR2 FYNNEI. The CDR3 region has the DNA TGTGCCAGCAGTGAATGGGACACGACCTACGAGCAGTACTTC. Protein sequence: CASSEWDTTYEQYF.

The gene calls are TRBV15 and TRBJ2-5; TRBD1 matches at 7 bases. Trimming cost V 5 bases and J 3 bases; bases outside gene matches: 3. The CDR3 covers 13 residues. The germline gives CDR1 LNHNV, CDR2 YYDKDF (reference sequence). CDR3 residues: CATSGTAEETQYF. The CDR3 DNA follows: TGTGCCACCAGCGGGACAGCTGAAGAGACCCAGTACTTC.

The count of this clone is one. This sequence joins TRBV14 and TRBJ2-1; no reliable D call. The V end was cut by 0 bases, the J end by 8 bases, with 14 bases between. This CDR3 is built from 15 residues. In germline, CDR1 is SGHDN, CDR2 FVKESK. The CDR3 bases are TGTGCCAGCAGCCAAGAGTTGAGGTATGGTGATGAGCAGTTCTTC. It translates to CASSQELRYGDEQFF.

V and J are TRBV10-3 and TRBJ1-1, with D maybe TRBD1 (6 bases). The germline CDR1 and CDR2 sequences are ENHRY and SYGVKD. V dropped 3 bases and J dropped 1 base, with 9 bases sitting between them. CDR3 length: 14 residues. The CDR3 loop is CAISERTENTEAFF. CDR3 in DNA: TGTGCCATCAGTGAACGGACAGAGAACACTGAAGCTTTCTTT.

This clone was detected once. The V gene is TRBV11-2, the J gene TRBJ2-1; D is unclear. Trimming stripped 1 base from V and 0 bases from J, with 13 bases between. This CDR3 comprises 17 residues. The V gene's germline CDR1 is SGHAT and CDR2 FQNNGV. This chain's CDR3 is CASSLGSLGPSYNEQFF. The CDR3, as DNA: TGTGCCAGCAGCTTAGGTTCCTTGGGCCCCTCCTACAATGAGCAGTTCTTC.

The V and J genes are TRBV21-1 and TRBJ1-1; the table's D gene call, TRBD1, was not cross checked with the DNA. TRBV21-1 is deemed a pseudogene. The CDR3 loop spans 18 amino acids. The CDR3 sequence: CASSKPLGQGKVNTEAFF. The CDR3 region has the DNA TGTGCCAGCAGCAAACCACTAGGACAGGGCAAGGTGAACACTGAAGCTTTCTTT.

This rearrangement joins TRBV5-1 to TRBJ1-4; D gene uncertain. Trimming took 5 bases from V and 10 from J, leaving 12 bases between them. This CDR3 is built from 12 residues. Germline V gives CDR1 SGHRS, CDR2 YFSETQ. CDR3 nucleotide sequence: TGCGCCAGCAGTCCTCCGGAGGGAAAACTGTTTTTT. This gives the protein CASSPPEGKLFF.

The V call is TRBV14, the J call TRBJ2-1, with D perhaps TRBD1 (5 bases). The CDR3 is 17 residues long. V lost 4 bases to trimming and J lost 4 bases, with 20 bases between them. The germline V gene encodes CDR1 SGHDN and CDR2 FVKESK. The CDR3 coding sequence is TGTGCCAGCAGCCGAGAGACAGACTTACCAACTTACAATGAGCAGTTCTTC. This gives the protein CASSRETDLPTYNEQFF.

The CDR3 bases are TGCGCCAGCAGCCAACTCATCGACAGGAATAATCAGCCCCAGCATTTT. Translation: CASSQLIDRNNQPQHF. The chain carries TRBV4-1 and TRBJ1-5; D possibly corresponds to TRBD1 (6 bases). Germline CDR1 is MGHRA and CDR2 is YSYEKL. The CDR3 totals 16 residues. Trimming left V 2 bases short and J 4 bases short, with 15 bases between.

The V gene is TRBV10-3, the J gene TRBJ1-2, with 9 bases fitting TRBD1. CDR1 is ENHRY and CDR2 is SYGVKD in the germline V gene. Trimming took 4 bases from V and 5 from J; bases not matched to a gene: 8. This CDR3 comprises 15 residues. For the CDR3, the DNA is TGTGCCATCAGTGGGACCGGGACAGGGAGGTATGGCTACACCTTC. This codes for CAISGTGTGRYGYTF.

V usage is TRBV30 and J usage is TRBJ2-7, with D possibly being TRBD2 (7 bases). Germline-derived CDR1 and CDR2 are GTSNPN and SVGIG (reference sequence). Trimming took off 7 bases at V and 4 bases at J, with 17 bases between the two ends. The CDR3 loop spans 13 amino acids. Written as DNA, the CDR3 is TGTGCCTTTTCCCGGGGGGCAAAGTACGAGCAGTACTTC. It codes for CAFSRGAKYEQYF.

J is TRBJ2-3 and V is TRBV5-3; D gene unclear. TRBV5-3 is labeled an ORF, and its function is uncertain. Trimming took 2 bases from V and 0 from J, leaving 10 bases between them. This CDR3 spans 15 amino acids. CDR3 nucleotide sequence: TGTGCCAGAAGCTTCAGAACGCCTAGCACAGATACGCAGTATTTT. Protein: CARSFRTPSTDTQYF.

The rearrangement joins TRBV6-4 to TRBJ2-1; 7 bases line up with TRBD2. Germline CDR1 MRHNA, CDR2 SNTAGT. The CDR3 totals 15 residues. The junction had 8 bases not matched to a gene; V was cut back by 3 bases and J by 6 bases. The chain's CDR3 is CASSERSGKPNEQFF. The CDR3 coding sequence is TGTGCCAGCAGTGAAAGGAGCGGGAAGCCCAATGAGCAGTTCTTC.